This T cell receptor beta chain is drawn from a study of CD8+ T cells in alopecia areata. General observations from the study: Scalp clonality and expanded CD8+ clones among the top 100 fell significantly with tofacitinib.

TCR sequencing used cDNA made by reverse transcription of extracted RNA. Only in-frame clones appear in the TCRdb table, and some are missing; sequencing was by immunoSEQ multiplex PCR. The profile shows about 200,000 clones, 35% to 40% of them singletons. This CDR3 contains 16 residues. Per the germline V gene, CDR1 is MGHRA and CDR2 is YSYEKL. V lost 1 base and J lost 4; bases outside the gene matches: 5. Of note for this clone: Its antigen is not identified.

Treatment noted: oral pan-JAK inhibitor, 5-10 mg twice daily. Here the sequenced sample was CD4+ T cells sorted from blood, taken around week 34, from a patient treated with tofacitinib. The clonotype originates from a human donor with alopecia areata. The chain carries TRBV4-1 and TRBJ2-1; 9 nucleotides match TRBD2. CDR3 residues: CASSQGREGRYNEQFF. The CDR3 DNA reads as TGCGCCAGCAGCCAAGGGCGGGAGGGCCGATACAATGAGCAGTTCTTC.